The next 20 T cell receptor beta chains were all read from a single sample in a study of blood T cell repertoires in COVID-19. Sequencing was performed with immunoSEQ multiplex PCR; in TCRdb, only in-frame clones are kept and a portion is missing. The sample lists approximately 400,000 clones; 90% to 95% were seen once. Sequencing was carried out using PBMCs or T cells enriched from blood (not recorded which). The source is a woman aged 40-49 years who had been exposed to COVID-19.

J is TRBJ2-1 and V is TRBV27; D is possibly TRBD2 (6 bases). Germline CDR1 and CDR2: MNHEY and SMNVEV (reference sequence). V lost 0 bases and J lost 4, with 16 bases in between. This CDR3 has 17 amino acids. CDR3 residues: CASSLSGWWREYNEQFF. The CDR3 DNA reads TGTGCCAGCAGTTTATCGGGATGGTGGCGGGAATACAATGAGCAGTTCTTC.

V and J are TRBV7-9 and TRBJ1-1; D call uncertain. CDR3 length equals 15 residues. Trimming removed 1 base from V and 4 bases from J, with 13 bases in between. Germline CDR1 and CDR2: SEHNR and FQNEAQ (reference sequence). The CDR3 loop is CASSLGLGWSTEAFF. CDR3 sequence (DNA): TGTGCCAGCAGCTTAGGGCTCGGGTGGAGCACTGAAGCTTTCTTT.

In DNA form, the CDR3 reads TGTGCCACCAGTGAACCGAGGGGGCGCACGGATGAGCAGTTCTTC. This sequence encodes CATSEPRGRTDEQFF. This chain uses TRBV24-1 with TRBJ2-1, with 7 bases that match TRBD1. Per the germline V gene, CDR1 is KGHDR and CDR2 is SFDVKD. V was clipped by 4 bases and J by 8 bases; unmatched bases: 10. The CDR3 sequence is 15 residues long.

The CDR3 coding sequence is TGTGCCAGTAGTATTGACAGCACCTCTGGAAACACCATATATTTT. Amino acid sequence: CASSIDSTSGNTIYF. The rearrangement uses TRBV19 and TRBJ1-3; possible D gene TRBD1, 5 bases. Germline loops: CDR1 LNHDA, CDR2 SQIVND (reference sequence). V was shortened by 3 bases and J by 0 bases, with 9 bases between the two germline ends. The CDR3 is 15 residues long. Supplemented by reference TRBV19 and TRBJ1-3, the full variable domain reads DGGITQSPKYLFRKEGQNVTLSCEQNLNHDAMYWYRQDPGQGLRLIYYSQIVNDFQKGDIAEGYSVSREKKESFPLTVTSAQKNPTAFYLCASSIDSTSGNTIYFGEGSWLTVV.

This clone appeared a few times. The rearrangement links TRBV7-3 to TRBJ2-1; TRBD1 matches 8 bases. Germline CDR1 and CDR2: SGHTA and FQGTGA. Trimming cost V 5 bases and J 3 bases; bases outside gene matches: 6. The CDR3 has 15 amino acids. The CDR3 sequence: CASSQDRGGYNEQFF. The CDR3 DNA reads as TGTGCCAGCAGCCAAGACAGGGGTGGCTACAATGAGCAGTTCTTC.

The rearrangement uses TRBV30 and TRBJ2-1, with 9 bases matching TRBD2. This CDR3 region has 14 residues. V was clipped by 5 bases and J by 5 bases; unmatched bases: 7. The germline gives CDR1 GTSNPN, CDR2 SVGIG (reference sequence). The CDR3 region is CAWGRGGENNEQFF. For the CDR3, the DNA is TGTGCCTGGGGACGCGGGGGGGAGAACAATGAGCAGTTCTTC. The variable domain in full, completed from reference TRBV30 and TRBJ2-1, reads SQTIHQWPATLVQPVGSPLSLECTVEGTSNPNLYWYRQAAGRGLQLLFYSVGIGQISSEVPQNLSASRPQDRQFILSSKKLLLSDSGFYLCAWGRGGENNEQFFGPGTRLTVL.

V is TRBV30 and J is TRBJ1-4, with D perhaps TRBD1 (5 bases). The ends were cut back, 0 bases at V and 6 bases at J, with 14 bases in the middle. CDR3 size: 15 residues. Germline loops: CDR1 GTSNPN, CDR2 SVGIG (reference sequence). The CDR3 loop reads CAWSVGGTGDEKLFF. The CDR3 DNA reads as TGTGCCTGGAGTGTAGGCGGGACGGGTGATGAAAAACTGTTTTTT.

The gene calls are TRBV5-6 and TRBJ1-2; tentatively, D is TRBD1 (6 bases). The CDR3 has 13 amino acids. CDR1 is SGHDT, CDR2 YYEEEE, per germline. With 4 bases removed from V and 4 bases from J, the gap between germline ends came to 11 bases. The CDR3, as DNA: TGTGCCAGCAGCCCCGGGACAAGCTATGGCTACACCTTC. Protein sequence: CASSPGTSYGYTF. Using reference TRBV5-6 and TRBJ1-2 for the parts outside the CDR3, the full variable domain is DAGVTQSPTHLIKTRGQQVTLRCSPKSGHDTVSWYQQALGQGPQFIFQYYEEEERQRGNFPDRFSGHQFPNYSSELNVNALLLGDSALYLCASSPGTSYGYTFGSGTRLTVV.

The rearrangement links TRBV2 to TRBJ2-5, with TRBD1 identical over 7 bases. Trimming cost V 4 bases and J 7 bases; bases outside gene matches: 12. The CDR3 has 15 residues. Germline CDR1 SNHLY, CDR2 FYNNEI. CDR3: CASSGPGQLLLTQYF. The CDR3 region has the DNA TGTGCCAGCAGTGGACCGGGACAGCTCCTTTTGACCCAGTACTTC. Full variable domain (rest looked up from reference TRBV2 and TRBJ2-5): EPEVTQTPSHQVTQMGQEVILRCVPISNHLYFYWYRQILGQKVEFLVSFYNNEISEKSEIFDDQFSVERPDGSNFTLKIRSTKLEDSAMYFCASSGPGQLLLTQYFGPGTRLLVL.

This rearrangement joins TRBV13 to TRBJ1-4; possible D gene TRBD1, 5 bases. The V gene's germline CDR1 is PRHDT and CDR2 FYEKMQ (reference sequence). The CDR3 is 14 amino acids. Between the trimmed V and J ends, which lost 4 bases and 7 bases, there was a span of 13 bases. The CDR3 nucleotides read TGTGCCAGCAGCTCCGGTGGAGGGGCTGAAAAACTGTTTTTT. It specifies CASSSGGGAEKLFF. Full variable domain (remainder filled in from reference TRBV13 and TRBJ1-4): AAGVIQSPRHLIKEKRETATLKCYPIPRHDTVYWYQQGPGQDPQFLISFYEKMQSDKGSIPDRFSAQQFSDYHSELNMSSLELGDSALYFCASSSGGGAEKLFFGSGTQLSVL.

This rearrangement joins TRBV29-1 to TRBJ1-2; 8 bases map to TRBD1. The CDR3 is made up of 15 amino acids. V gave up 1 base and J gave up 4 bases; unmatched junction bases: 8. Per the germline V gene, CDR1 is SQVTM and CDR2 is ANQGSEA. CDR3 loop: CSVEAGQGGGYGYTF. Here the CDR3 DNA reads TGCAGCGTTGAAGCCGGACAGGGTGGGGGCTATGGCTACACCTTC.

The genes are TRBV6-6 and TRBJ2-2; 8 bases agree with TRBD2. From germline, CDR1 is MNHNY and CDR2 SVGAGI (reference sequence). CDR3 length: 16 amino acids. Trimming cost V 5 bases and J 4 bases; bases outside gene matches: 9. CDR3 sequence reads: CASSRGLVRVTGELFF. DNA of the CDR3: TGTGCCAGCAGTCGGGGACTAGTTAGGGTCACCGGGGAGCTGTTTTTT.

The chain is built from TRBV9 and TRBJ1-1; a possible D gene is TRBD1 (5 bases). CDR3 size: 14 residues. Trimming pared 0 bases from V and 0 bases from J, leaving 6 bases between. CDR1 and CDR2 (germline): SGDLS, YYNGEE. CDR3 residues: CASSVEGLNTEAFF. The CDR3 region has the DNA TGTGCCAGCAGCGTAGAGGGGTTGAACACTGAAGCTTTCTTT.

The chain carries TRBV19 and TRBJ1-1; D remains ambiguous. The germline V and J ends were trimmed by 3 bases and 4 bases, with 9 bases remaining between them. CDR3 length: 13 residues. Germline V gene lookup returns CDR1 LNHDA and CDR2 SQIVND (reference sequence). Here the CDR3 reads CASSMRAGTEAFF. The CDR3 DNA reads TGTGCCAGTAGTATGAGGGCGGGCACTGAAGCTTTCTTT. The whole variable domain, remainder taken from reference TRBV19 and TRBJ1-1, is DGGITQSPKYLFRKEGQNVTLSCEQNLNHDAMYWYRQDPGQGLRLIYYSQIVNDFQKGDIAEGYSVSREKKESFPLTVTSAQKNPTAFYLCASSMRAGTEAFFGQGTRLTVV.

The chain uses TRBV7-9 and TRBJ1-3, with D unresolved. There are 18 residues in the CDR3. Germline lookup yields CDR1 SEHNR and CDR2 FQNEAQ (reference sequence). V was cut by 4 bases and J by 0 bases, with 19 bases left in between. This CDR3 is CASSSLWVAGSSGNTIYF. The CDR3 bases are TGTGCCAGCAGCTCACTCTGGGTAGCCGGGTCCTCTGGAAACACCATATATTTT.

The chain uses TRBV24-1 and TRBJ2-1; a weak D match, TRBD1 (6 bases). This CDR3 spans 18 amino acids. Looked up from germline, CDR1 is KGHDR and CDR2 is SFDVKD. Trimming took off 4 bases at V and 5 bases at J, with 23 bases between the two ends. The DNA for the CDR3 is TGTGCCACCAGTGACAGAAACAGGGTTTCCGTTTCCCACAATGAGCAGTTCTTC. As protein: CATSDRNRVSVSHNEQFF.

Details on this clone: One end of the junction fails to match germline, which may point to a read error. This sequence joins TRBV7-9 and TRBJ1-6, with D unclear. The CDR3 runs 14 residues. Germline V gives CDR1 SEHNR, CDR2 FQNEAQ (reference sequence). CDR3 residues: CASSYGQYLSSLHF. CDR3 bases: TGTGCCAGCAGCTATGGGCAGTACCTTTCATCCCTCCACTTT.

The V call is TRBV10-1, the J call TRBJ1-1; 7 bases fit TRBD1. The CDR3 extends over 15 amino acids. Germline values: CDR1 WNHNN, CDR2 SYGVQD (reference sequence). V dropped 3 bases and J dropped 5; count of bases not matched to a gene: 9. The CDR3 sequence is CASSDTKGAWTEAFF. In DNA, the CDR3 is TGCGCCAGCAGTGACACTAAGGGGGCATGGACTGAAGCTTTCTTT.

The chain recombines TRBV27 with TRBJ1-5, with 7 bases fitting TRBD1. In germline, CDR1 is MNHEY, CDR2 SMNVEV (reference sequence). CDR3 size: 14 residues. With V trimmed by 6 bases and J by 7 bases, 9 bases remained unmatched. The CDR3 region is CASSKTGSGQPQHF. In DNA, the CDR3 is TGTGCCAGCAGCAAGACAGGGTCGGGCCAGCCCCAGCATTTT.

The V call is TRBV6-1, the J call TRBJ2-7; 7 nucleotides match TRBD1. This CDR3 has 18 residues. Germline trimming cut 2 bases from V and 2 bases from J; bases unmatched to any gene: 15. The V gene's germline CDR1 is MNHNS and CDR2 SASEGT. CDR3 sequence reads: CASSELKYWGQTPYEQYF. DNA of the CDR3: TGTGCCAGCAGTGAACTAAAGTATTGGGGACAGACTCCCTACGAGCAGTACTTC.